The clone carrying this T cell receptor beta chain showed up just once. Its antigen remains unidentified. These data are taken from a study of shared clonotypes between healthy human individuals. TCRdb's copy holds only in-frame clones and misses some; the assay was immunoSEQ multiplex PCR. Of some 240,000 clones listed, 50% to 75% are singletons. Study conclusions and caveats: Sampling included only blood; tissue repertoires likely differ. Among a few donors, roughly 5% of naive CD4 clonotypes were found in common.

There are 16 residues in the CDR3. CDR1 MDHEN and CDR2 SYDVKM come from the germline V gene. Trimming cost V 5 bases and J 4 bases; bases outside gene matches: 8. This chain joins TRBV28 and TRBJ2-7; 13 bases align to TRBD2. Material: memory CD4+ T cells sorted from blood. Subset denoted: CD45RA-negative fraction. The clonotype comes from a man between 25 and 39 years old in good health. CDR3: CASSLRTSGSHYEQYF. The CDR3, as DNA: TGTGCCAGCAGTCTGAGGACTAGCGGGAGTCATTACGAGCAGTACTTC.